Following are 12 T cell receptor beta chains from one sample sequenced in a study of beta chain features in type 1 diabetes. Findings of the study overall: All four CD4+ subsets from Type 1 diabetes patients carried moderately but significantly shorter TCRB CDR3s.

Expressed TCRB transcripts were sequenced after all isolated RNA was converted to cDNA. Data came from immunoSEQ multiplex PCR; TCRdb stores just in-frame clones and leaves some out. The data contain a few hundred thousand clones, more than 13% of them singletons. No antigen has been assigned to these receptors. Sequenced sample: naive CD4+ T cells from blood. The source of these receptors is a man aged 25-40 years with type 1 diabetes.

This clone was counted a few times. The V and J genes are TRBV5-1 and TRBJ2-3; 8 bases match TRBD2. This CDR3 has 15 residues. V dropped 4 bases and J dropped 0; count of bases not matched to a gene: 4. Per the germline V gene, CDR1 is SGHRS and CDR2 is YFSETQ. The CDR3 DNA reads TGCGCCAGCAGCATTACTAGCGGTAGCACAGATACGCAGTATTTT. It translates to CASSITSGSTDTQYF.

This sequence joins TRBV7-9 and TRBJ2-5; D perhaps matches TRBD2 (7 bases). The CDR3 loop spans 15 amino acids. Trimming shortened V by 3 bases and J by 5 bases, and 16 bases separated the two germline ends. Germline CDR1 and CDR2: SEHNR and FQNEAQ (reference sequence). Here the CDR3 DNA reads TGTGCCAGCAGCTTGGGGACACGGGGGGCGGAGACCCAGTACTTC. It yields the protein CASSLGTRGAETQYF.

V gene TRBV5-6 combines with J gene TRBJ2-5, with TRBD2 matching over 7 bases. CDR1 is SGHDT, CDR2 YYEEEE, per germline. This CDR3 spans 13 amino acids. The junction had 3 bases not matched to a gene; V was cut back by 3 bases and J by 4 bases. CDR3 sequence (DNA): TGTGCCAGCAGCTGGGAGGGGTTAGAGACCCAGTACTTC. Translation gives CASSWEGLETQYF.

The chain has TRBV2 and TRBJ1-1, with a possible D match to TRBD1 (6 bases). CDR3 length equals 14 residues. The V and J ends lost 6 bases and 4 bases respectively, with 15 bases between them. Germline V gene lookup returns CDR1 SNHLY and CDR2 FYNNEI. The CDR3: CASSLQGSGTEAFF. In DNA, the CDR3 is TGTGCCAGCAGCTTACAGGGCTCCGGCACTGAAGCTTTCTTT.

This clone was detected a few times. The CDR3 sequence is CASSRVQGATEAFF. CDR3 nucleotides: TGTGCCAGTAGTAGGGTCCAGGGGGCAACTGAAGCTTTCTTT. The V call is TRBV19, the J call TRBJ1-1, with 8 bases aligning to TRBD1. The V and J ends lost 4 bases and 5 bases, in that order; junction bases with no gene match: 6. Per germline, CDR1 LNHDA and CDR2 SQIVND (reference sequence). This CDR3 contains 14 residues.

V usage is TRBV6-5 and J usage is TRBJ2-1; 8 nucleotides align to TRBD2. Losses at the gene ends were 1 base for V and 0 bases for J; bases not matched to a gene: 2. Germline values: CDR1 MNHEY, CDR2 SVGAGI. This CDR3 has 16 amino acids. CDR3 sequence reads: CASSYYSGSSYNEQFF. Written as DNA, the CDR3 is TGTGCCAGCAGTTACTACAGCGGGAGCTCCTACAATGAGCAGTTCTTC.

A few counts support this clone. The chain employs TRBV9 and TRBJ2-5; weak D call: TRBD1 (6 bases). From germline, CDR1 is SGDLS and CDR2 YYNGEE. V shed 0 bases and J shed 2 bases, with 8 bases lying between them. The CDR3 runs 14 residues. The CDR3 DNA reads as TGTGCCAGCAGCGTAGGGACAGCTCAAGAGACCCAGTACTTC. Translation: CASSVGTAQETQYF.

This clone came up a few times. V is TRBV28 and J is TRBJ2-4; 7 bases are a match to TRBD2. The CDR3 extends over 13 amino acids. J was trimmed by 9 bases and V by 5 bases; bases with no gene match: 7. The germline CDR1 and CDR2 sequences are MDHEN and SYDVKM. DNA of the CDR3: TGTGCCAGCAGTCCTTCCACGGGGGGCATTCAGTACTTC. Its translation is CASSPSTGGIQYF.

This clone has only a few counts. V gene TRBV20-1 combines with J gene TRBJ1-2, with D possibly TRBD1 on 6 matching bases. CDR1 DFQATT and CDR2 SNEGSKA come from the germline V gene (reference sequence). The V gene lost 5 bases and the J gene lost 13 bases, with 17 bases spanning the gap. CDR3 length: 11 amino acids. Written as DNA, the CDR3 is TGCAGTGCTCCCAAGGGGGGGGGTTGCACCTTC. The encoded protein is CSAPKGGGCTF.

This chain connects TRBV29-1 to TRBJ2-7; D may be TRBD1 (5 bases). There are 14 residues in the CDR3. Trimming took 1 base from V and 0 from J, leaving 10 bases between them. From germline, CDR1 is SQVTM and CDR2 ANQGSEA. The CDR3: CSVEGAGASYEQYF. The CDR3 nucleotides read TGCAGCGTTGAAGGGGCTGGGGCCTCCTACGAGCAGTACTTC.

This chain uses TRBV18 with TRBJ1-2; D gene unclear. This CDR3 contains 13 residues. Germline V CDR1 and CDR2: KGHSH, LQKENI. V shed 1 base and J shed 2 bases, with 5 bases lying between them. Here the CDR3 reads CASSPQSNYGYTF. The DNA of the CDR3 is TGTGCCAGCTCACCACAGAGCAACTATGGCTACACCTTC.

A single count supports this clone. The J gene is TRBJ2-2, the V gene TRBV9; 7 positions agree with TRBD1. The trim removed 5 bases at V and 8 bases at J, leaving 9 bases unmatched. CDR1 and CDR2 (germline): SGDLS, YYNGEE. The CDR3 extends over 14 amino acids. CDR3 residues: CASREATGTGELFF. CDR3 in DNA: TGTGCCAGCAGAGAAGCGACAGGGACAGGGGAGCTGTTTTTT.